The rows below give T cell receptor beta chains drawn from one sample of a study of CD4 T cells in relation to SARS-CoV-2 and coronaviruses. Only in-frame clones appear in the TCRdb table, and some are missing; sequencing was by immunoSEQ multiplex PCR. The sample has about 68,000 clones; over 90% are singletons. The material sequenced was naive CD4+ T cells from PBMCs. The origin of the receptors is a human donor in good health. Both conserved end residues are part of each CDR3. The order of the fields is clone size, J gene, V gene, D gene, CDR3 DNA, CDR3 protein. A D gene is named only where the DNA matches it firmly. Size values are once, few and many counts, or a class for expanded clones, and some rows have none.

>.|TRBJ2-1|TRBV6-5|.
TGTGCCAGCAGGACCACCCGGGACCGGCAGTTCTTC
CASRTTRDRQFF
>.|TRBJ1-4|TRBV5-1|.
TGCGCCAGCAGCTTGTTTGGGTTAGGCGAAAAACTGTTTTTT
CASSLFGLGEKLFF
>.|TRBJ1-1|TRBV7-2|.
TGTGCCAGCAGCTTTCGGGTCGTCGAGAACACTGAAGCTTTCTTT
CASSFRVVENTEAFF
>.|TRBJ2-3|TRBV6-5|TRBD2
TGTGCCAGCAGTTACTTTTCAGGACTAGCGTCTGATACGCAGTATTTT
CASSYFSGLASDTQYF
>.|TRBJ2-1|TRBV14|TRBD2
TGTGCCAGCAGCCAACGTACTAGCGGGGCCAATGAGCAGTTCTTC
CASSQRTSGANEQFF
>.|TRBJ2-7|TRBV18|TRBD1
TGTGCCAGCTCTCTAACAGGGGGGTTTTTTGACGAGCAGTACTTC
CASSLTGGFFDEQYF
>.|TRBJ2-1|TRBV9|TRBD2
TGTGCCAGCAGCACGGGACTAGCGGGGTTCAATGAGCAGTTCTTC
CASSTGLAGFNEQFF
>.|TRBJ1-6|TRBV18|.
TGTGCCAGCTCGCCCCAGAGGTATAATTCACCCCTCCACTTT
CASSPQRYNSPLHF
>.|TRBJ1-1|TRBV5-4|TRBD1
TGTGCCAGCAGCCAAGCTGGGACAGACCCTATGAACACTGAAGCTTTCTTT
CASSQAGTDPMNTEAFF
>few|TRBJ2-3|TRBV7-2|.
TGTGCCAGCAGCTTATTAGGGGTCACAGATACGCAGTATTTT
CASSLLGVTDTQYF
>.|TRBJ1-1|TRBV7-8|.
TGTGCCAGCAGCTCCGGGACGGCCAACACTGAAGCTTTCTTT
CASSSGTANTEAFF
>.|TRBJ2-7|TRBV3-1/TRBV3-2|TRBD2
TGTGCCAGCAGCCAAGTGCCGGGAGGTAGCGGGACGCGGGAGCAGTACTTC
CASSQVPGGSGTREQYF
>once|TRBJ1-1|TRBV7-9|.
TGTGCCAGCAGCTTAAGGGAGATTGCCCTTGAAGCTTTCTTT
CASSLREIALEAFF
>.|TRBJ2-2|TRBV2|TRBD1
TGTGCCAGCAGCTGGGACAGGGGGGCCGGGGAGCTGTTTTTT
CASSWDRGAGELFF
>.|TRBJ1-5|TRBV27|.
TGTGCCAGCAGTTCCGTCACCGAAGGCTATCAGCCCCAGCATTTT
CASSSVTEGYQPQHF
>once|TRBJ1-2|TRBV5-1|.
TGCGCCAGCAGCTTGACTACAGCCTATGGCTACACCTTC
CASSLTTAYGYTF
>.|TRBJ1-2|TRBV7-2|.
TGTGCCAGCAGCTTGTTCGGGCGTGGGGATTCTGGCTACACCTTC
CASSLFGRGDSGYTF
>.|TRBJ1-2|TRBV4-3|TRBD1
TGCGCCAGCAGCCAAGGGACAGGGGGCGCATATGGCTACACCTTC
CASSQGTGGAYGYTF
>.|TRBJ1-4|TRBV5-1|.
TGCGCCAGCAGAAGTGGCGCGAGTGAAAAACTGTTTTTT
CASRSGASEKLFF
>once|TRBJ1-3|TRBV30|.
TGTGCCTGGGCAAACCCGGGGTCTGGAAACACCATATATTTT
CAWANPGSGNTIYF
>.|TRBJ2-6|TRBV7-6|.
TGTGCCAGCAGCTCGCGCCCTGGGGGGACGGCCTCTGGGGCCAACGTCCTGACTTTC
CASSSRPGGTASGANVLTF
>.|TRBJ1-5|TRBV6-5|TRBD1
TGTGCCAGCAGCGGACAGGTTGGCAATCAGCCCCAGCATTTT
CASSGQVGNQPQHF
>few|TRBJ1-1|TRBV28|.
TGTGCCAGCAGTTTAACCCACTCAAACACTGAAGCTTTCTTT
CASSLTHSNTEAFF
>.|TRBJ2-7|TRBV7-3|.
TGTGCCAGCAGCTTTAGTGGACAAACCTACGAGCAGTACTTC
CASSFSGQTYEQYF
>.|TRBJ2-1|TRBV9|.
TGTGCCAGCAGCGTAGGCGGGACTCCGATTTACAATGAGCAGTTCTTC
CASSVGGTPIYNEQFF
>.|TRBJ2-2|TRBV30|TRBD1
TGTGCCTGGACCTCAATTTTACCGGGACAGGGATTCGCCAACACCGGGGAGCTGTTTTTT
CAWTSILPGQGFANTGELFF
>.|TRBJ1-3|TRBV6-1|.
TGTGCCAGCAGTGAAGTGCCTAACAGGGGAAACACCATATATTTT
CASSEVPNRGNTIYF
>.|TRBJ2-7|TRBV9|TRBD2
TGTGCCAGCAGCCCCCTCGAACTAGCGGGGCTAGAGCAGTACTTC
CASSPLELAGLEQYF
>.|TRBJ1-1|TRBV29-1|TRBD1
TGCAGCGCTTCTTCCGGACAGGGAACTGAAGCTTTCTTT
CSASSGQGTEAFF
>.|TRBJ2-7|TRBV18|TRBD2
TGTGCCAGCTCACCAGTAGCGGGGGCGTCCTACGAGCAGTACTTC
CASSPVAGASYEQYF
>once|TRBJ2-2|TRBV27|TRBD2
TGTGCCAGCAGTTTAGCGGGAGCGACGGCCGGGGAGCTGTTTTTT
CASSLAGATAGELFF
>.|TRBJ1-6|TRBV11-2|.
TGTGCCAGCAGCCTAAGCGCGGCAGAATATTCACCCCTCCACTTT
CASSLSAAEYSPLHF
>.|TRBJ1-2|TRBV25-1|.
TGTGCCAGCAGTGAGTGGAAAGACTATGGCTACACCTTC
CASSEWKDYGYTF
>once|TRBJ2-2|TRBV7-9|.
TGTGCCAGCAGCTTAGTACGGGGCGACACCGGGGAGCTGTTTTTT
CASSLVRGDTGELFF
>.|TRBJ2-5|TRBV6-5|TRBD1
TGTGCCAGCAGCAATAGCCTTACAGGGGGAGAGACCCAGTACTTC
CASSNSLTGGETQYF
>few|TRBJ1-5|TRBV9|.
TGTGCCAGCAGCGATCATAGCAATCAGCCCCAGCATTTT
CASSDHSNQPQHF
>.|TRBJ2-1|TRBV29-1|TRBD1
TGCAGCGTCACCGGGACAGTGGCCGACAATGAGCAGTTCTTC
CSVTGTVADNEQFF
>once|TRBJ1-5|TRBV24-1|.
TGTGCCACCAGTGATAATAGTCATAGCAATCAGCCCCAGCATTTT
CATSDNSHSNQPQHF
>.|TRBJ1-2|TRBV28|TRBD1
TGTGCCAGCAGCCCTGGACAGGGGCGGAAGTCCTATGGCTACACCTTC
CASSPGQGRKSYGYTF
>.|TRBJ2-7|TRBV28|TRBD1
TGTGCCAGCAGAGGACAGGGAAGGTACGAGCAGTACTTC
CASRGQGRYEQYF
>once|TRBJ2-1|TRBV27|TRBD1
TGTGCCAGCAGTTTATTCGCGGGACAGGGTAGAGATGAGCAGTTCTTC
CASSLFAGQGRDEQFF
>.|TRBJ1-5|TRBV30|.
TGTGCCTGGAGTGGTCATGCGGGATTAGGCAATCAGCCCCAGCATTTT
CAWSGHAGLGNQPQHF
>.|TRBJ1-2|TRBV5-1|.
TGCGCCAGCAGCTTGGGAGACATTGACTATGGCTACACCTTC
CASSLGDIDYGYTF
>.|TRBJ1-4|TRBV5-1|TRBD1
TGCGCCAGCAGCGGGTCGACAGGGCAAAACGAAAAACTGTTTTTT
CASSGSTGQNEKLFF
>once|TRBJ2-7|TRBV5-6|TRBD1
TGTGCCAGCAGCTTGTTTACGGGACAGGGTTTCTACGAGCAGTACTTC
CASSLFTGQGFYEQYF
>.|TRBJ1-5|TRBV5-1|.
TGCGCCAGCAGCTTGGAGGGACGCAATCAGCCCCAGCATTTT
CASSLEGRNQPQHF
>.|TRBJ2-5|TRBV5-1|TRBD2
TGCGCCAGCAGCGGTTCTAGCGGGGGAAGGGAGACCCAGTACTTC
CASSGSSGGRETQYF
>.|TRBJ2-3|TRBV5-4|TRBD2
TGTGCCAGCAGCTACGGACTAGCGGGAGGCCCACTCACAGATACGCAGTATTTT
CASSYGLAGGPLTDTQYF
>.|TRBJ2-7|TRBV9|.
TGTGCCAGCGGACCACCCCAGGGAGATCCCTACGAGCAGTACTTC
CASGPPQGDPYEQYF
>once|TRBJ2-5|TRBV5-1|TRBD1
TGCGCCAGCAGCACTCAGGGGGCCGGTGAGACCCAGTACTTC
CASSTQGAGETQYF
>.|TRBJ2-7|TRBV4-2|TRBD2
TGTGCCAGCAGCCATAGCGGGAGGGCCTACGAGCAGTACTTC
CASSHSGRAYEQYF
>.|TRBJ1-1|TRBV12-3/TRBV12-4|.
TGTGCCAGCTCAGGCAGCCAGAACACTGAAGCTTTCTTT
CASSGSQNTEAFF
>.|TRBJ1-3|TRBV5-8|.
TGTGCCAGCAGCTTGGCGAGGAACACCATATATTTT
CASSLARNTIYF
>.|TRBJ1-1|TRBV5-1|.
TGCGCCAGCAGCTTGCAGGGGACGAACACTGAAGCTTTCTTT
CASSLQGTNTEAFF